In its sample, the clone carrying this TCR beta chain was seen a few times. This sample was taken from a study of preoperative IRX-2 immunotherapy in early breast cancer. Clones were sequenced by immunoSEQ multiplex PCR, and TCRdb holds only the in-frame ones, with some missing. The data contain more than 20,000 clones, nearly 80% of them seen just once; the ten biggest clones take up 2.2%. In germline, CDR1 is MNHGY, CDR2 SAAAGT. This CDR3 is 15 amino acids long. The V gene end was trimmed by 6 bases and the J gene end by 0 bases; junction bases not matched to a gene: 7. As to treatment: preoperative locoregional IRX-2 cytokine immunotherapy. This phase Ib study tested locoregional IRX-2 cytokine immunotherapy given before surgery.

The chain is built from TRBV6-8 and TRBJ1-1; 7 positions match TRBD1. Specimen: lymph node tissue, collected before IRX-2 immunotherapy. The origin of this receptor is a human donor with breast cancer. The CDR3 sequence: CASRRDRIMNTEAFF. Written as DNA, the CDR3 is TGTGCCAGCAGGCGGGACAGAATCATGAACACTGAAGCTTTCTTT.